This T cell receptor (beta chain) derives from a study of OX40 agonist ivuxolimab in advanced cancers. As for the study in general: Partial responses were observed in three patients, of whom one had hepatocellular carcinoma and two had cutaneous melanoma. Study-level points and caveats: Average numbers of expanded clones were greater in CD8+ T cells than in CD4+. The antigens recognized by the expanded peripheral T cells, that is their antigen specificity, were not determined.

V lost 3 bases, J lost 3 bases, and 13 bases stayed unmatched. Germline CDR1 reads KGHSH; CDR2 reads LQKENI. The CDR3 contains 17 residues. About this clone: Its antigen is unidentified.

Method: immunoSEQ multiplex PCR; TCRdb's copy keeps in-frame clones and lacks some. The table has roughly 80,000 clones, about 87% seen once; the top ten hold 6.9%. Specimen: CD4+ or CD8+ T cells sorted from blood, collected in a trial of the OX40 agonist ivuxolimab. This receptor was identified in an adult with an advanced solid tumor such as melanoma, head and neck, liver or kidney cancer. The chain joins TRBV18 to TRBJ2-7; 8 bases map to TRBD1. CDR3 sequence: CASSPKNGQGPFYEQYF. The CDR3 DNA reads TGTGCCAGCTCACCCAAAAATGGACAGGGCCCCTTCTACGAGCAGTACTTC.